What follows is one T cell receptor beta chain and its context. The target of this receptor is not known. Base-call qualities are not available, and no considerably larger clone is one nucleotide away. Sequencing was performed on an Illumina HiSeq 2500. Quantitative 5'-RACE with molecular barcodes was the method used to prepare the TCR beta libraries. Turning to the authors' computational methods: To identify disease-linked TCR variants, a new computational method was used, one built on a probabilistic model of VDJ rearrangement. In TCRdb, the public reads were trimmed at Q25 with fastp and aligned with MiXCR, with productive beta chains retained. For every CDR3 protein sequence, its rows merge into one entry that carries the most common genes and DNA. The V and J calls reflect TCRdb's pipeline rather than the authors' work. The sample contains more than 650,000 distinct CDR3 sequences, 12% of them found a single time. About 0.5% of the sample is taken by the ten largest.

This entry comes from a study of CD8 T cells in ankylosing spondylitis (dated by TCRdb to 2017 to 2019). Background for the entire study: The study set out to find disease-linked TCR variants by profiling T cell receptor beta repertoires in ankylosing spondylitis patients and healthy donors. The whole study cohort included under 140 healthy donors and 25 ankylosing spondylitis patients. Peripheral blood samples were taken, and synovial fluid was additionally collected from ankylosing spondylitis patients. General study outcomes and caveats: In peripheral blood, the disease-linked clones were found at relatively low frequencies and had a CD8+ phenotype. Some of the motif variants had been reported before in the synovial fluid and blood of reactive arthritis patients, a finding that suggests common disease-initiation mechanisms. Blood from ankylosing spondylitis patients appeared to be characterized by a TCR beta motif made up of under ten highly homologous amino acid variants. The disease-linked clones were reported as significantly enriched in matched synovial fluid samples from ankylosing spondylitis patients.

As encoded in the germline V gene (reference sequence), CDR1 is DFQATT while CDR2 is SNEGSKA. The CDR3 numbers 13 residues from cysteine through phenylalanine. Only the CDR3 DNA stays, 39 bases, in frame from base 1. V lost 3 bases and J lost 7 bases; the stretch between them is 13 bases long. Sample: blood, either unsorted or a sorted T cell fraction (not recorded which). The receptor chain draws on TRBV20-1 and TRBJ2-4, with TRBD1 as a weak D call on 6 bases. This sequence was found in a male donor with ankylosing spondylitis. The nucleotide sequence is TGCAGTGCTAGGCCACAGGGACGGAACATTCAGTACTTC. It specifies CSARPQGRNIQYF.